Shown below are 30 T cell receptor beta chains from a single sample sequenced in a study of monozygotic twins with cystic fibrosis. Here immunoSEQ multiplex PCR was the method, and the copy in TCRdb shows in-frame clones only, minus some. The data hold roughly 14,000 clones, with around 98% observed a single time. Sequenced material: blood. Receptors were obtained from a girl aged 2-10 years with cystic fibrosis.

The chain is built from TRBV11-2 and TRBJ1-1; D not certain. CDR1 is SGHAT and CDR2 is FQNNGV in the germline V gene. Trimming cost V 0 bases and J 10 bases, with 18 bases left between them. The CDR3 has 15 residues. CDR3 bases: TGTGCCAGCAGCTTAGACAGCCAACCATCCCTTGCAGCTTTCTTT. Amino acid sequence: CASSLDSQPSLAAFF.

The CDR3 DNA reads TGTGCCAGCAGTGAAGGGAACGGGGGAAATCAGCCCCAGCATTTT. Residues: CASSEGNGGNQPQHF. The rearrangement uses TRBV6-1 and TRBJ1-5; D is perhaps TRBD1 (5 bases). Between the trimmed V and J ends, which lost 1 base and 4 bases, there was a span of 11 bases. In germline, CDR1 is MNHNS, CDR2 SASEGT. The CDR3 has 15 amino acids.

V is TRBV29-1 and J is TRBJ2-5; TRBD1 might be the D (6 bases). The DNA end is a closer match to TRBJ2-7, so the J assignment may be wrong. Germline CDR1 is SQVTM and CDR2 is ANQGSEA. This CDR3 has 14 residues. As DNA, the CDR3 is TGCAGCGTTGATGAGGGGGATGGATCCTACGAGCAGTACTTC. Its translation: CSVDEGDGSYEQYF.

This sequence joins TRBV30 and TRBJ2-2; a possible D gene is TRBD2 (7 bases). The V gene's germline CDR1 is GTSNPN and CDR2 SVGIG (reference sequence). Trimming took 6 bases from V and 1 from J, leaving 15 bases between them. This CDR3 comprises 15 residues. The CDR3 DNA follows: TGTGCCTGCCCCGAGGGGGGGCTGAACACCGGGGAGCTGTTTTTT. Its translation: CACPEGGLNTGELFF.

This clone was recorded once. The chain carries TRBV30 and TRBJ2-7, with 10 bases aligning to TRBD2. Trimming cost V 1 base and J 3 bases; bases outside gene matches: 0. Germline lookup yields CDR1 GTSNPN and CDR2 SVGIG (reference sequence). The CDR3 runs to 13 residues. DNA of the CDR3: TGTGCCTGGAGTGGGACTAGCGGCTACGAGCAGTACTTC. It is translated as CAWSGTSGYEQYF.

This chain joins TRBV4-1 and TRBJ1-2; D unclear. CDR1 is MGHRA and CDR2 is YSYEKL in the germline V gene. CDR3 length equals 14 residues. Trimming took off 1 base at V and 4 bases at J, with 10 bases between the two ends. CDR3 region: CASSQGAATYGYTF. The CDR3 region has the DNA TGCGCCAGCAGCCAAGGGGCAGCGACCTATGGCTACACCTTC.

The CDR3 nucleotides are TGTGCCTGGAGTCTTTTCCTCGGGCTAGCGGTGCACAATGAGCAGTTCTTC. Translated, it gives CAWSLFLGLAVHNEQFF. The rearrangement joins TRBV30 to TRBJ2-1; TRBD2 aligns across 7 bases. The V gene's germline CDR1 is GTSNPN and CDR2 SVGIG (reference sequence). The CDR3 length is 17 residues. The V segment lost 2 bases and the J segment 5 bases; nucleotides outside the gene matches: 15.

The chain has TRBV2 and TRBJ2-3; D possibly corresponds to TRBD2 (6 bases). Trimming removed 8 bases from V and 6 bases from J, with 15 bases in between. There are 13 residues in the CDR3. CDR1 is SNHLY, CDR2 FYNNEI, per germline. CDR3 sequence (DNA): TGTGCCAGCGACCTTGGGGGGAGTGATACGCAGTATTTT. This encodes CASDLGGSDTQYF.

The J gene is TRBJ1-2, the V gene TRBV7-2, with 7 bases fitting TRBD1. The V segment lost 5 bases and the J segment 1 base; nucleotides outside the gene matches: 13. CDR1 and CDR2 (germline): SGHTA, FQGNSA. This CDR3 has 17 amino acids. In DNA form, the CDR3 reads TGTGCCAGCAGCCCTCTTGTGGGTCAGGGGGTTAACTATGGCTACACCTTC. Its translation: CASSPLVGQGVNYGYTF.

The chain couples TRBV2 to TRBJ1-4; the D is unclear. Germline CDR1 is SNHLY and CDR2 is FYNNEI. This CDR3 region has 15 residues. V lost 8 bases and J 7 bases, leaving 20 bases between the germline ends. The CDR3: CASSLYWSSGEKLFF. CDR3 DNA: TGTGCCAGCTCCCTATACTGGAGCAGCGGTGAAAAACTGTTTTTT. Variable domain in full (rest from reference TRBV2 and TRBJ1-4): EPEVTQTPSHQVTQMGQEVILRCVPISNHLYFYWYRQILGQKVEFLVSFYNNEISEKSEIFDDQFSVERPDGSNFTLKIRSTKLEDSAMYFCASSLYWSSGEKLFFGSGTQLSVL.

This sequence joins TRBV14 and TRBJ2-1; 15 nucleotides agree with TRBD2. Trimming cost V 0 bases and J 2 bases; bases outside gene matches: 11. The V gene's germline CDR1 is SGHDN and CDR2 FVKESK. The CDR3 sequence is 21 residues long. The CDR3 DNA sequence: TGTGCCAGCAGCCAAGAATATGGCTGGACTAGCGGGAGGGCAACCTACAATGAGCAGTTCTTC. Translated: CASSQEYGWTSGRATYNEQFF. Full variable domain (outside the CDR3, taken from reference TRBV14 and TRBJ2-1): EAGVTQFPSHSVIEKGQTVTLRCDPISGHDNLYWYRRVMGKEIKFLLHFVKESKQDESGMPNNRFLAERTGGTYSTLKVQPAELEDSGVYFCASSQEYGWTSGRATYNEQFFGPGTRLTVL.

DNA of the CDR3: TGTGCCAGCAGACCCACATTGGGACAGCGGAGGTACGAGCAGTACTTC. Translation: CASRPTLGQRRYEQYF. The chain is built from TRBV21-1 and TRBJ2-7; the table's D call TRBD1 went unverified against the DNA. TRBV21-1 is given as a pseudogene. The CDR3 is 16 amino acids.

The J gene is TRBJ1-1, the V gene TRBV6-1; D gene unclear. Germline values: CDR1 MNHNS, CDR2 SASEGT. The CDR3 covers 14 residues. Trimming took 5 bases from V and 0 from J, leaving 10 bases between them. In DNA, the CDR3 is TGTGCCAGCAGTAGAGAACCCATGAACACTGAAGCTTTCTTT. Amino acids: CASSREPMNTEAFF.

The chain recombines TRBV30 with TRBJ1-1; the D is unclear. Per the germline V gene, CDR1 is GTSNPN and CDR2 is SVGIG (reference sequence). CDR3 length: 14 residues. Trimming took 3 bases from V and 1 from J, leaving 12 bases between them. The DNA of the CDR3 is TGTGCCTGGAGGAATCAAGTGAAGAACACTGAAGCTTTCTTT. Translation: CAWRNQVKNTEAFF.

The V gene is TRBV5-4, the J gene TRBJ1-1, with no clear D. CDR3 size: 12 residues. The germline V gene has CDR1 SGHNT and CDR2 YYREEE (reference sequence). Trimming removed 3 bases at V and 10 bases at J, with 13 bases between. The CDR3 sequence: CASSWEGSGAFF. The CDR3 nucleotides read TGTGCCAGCAGCTGGGAGGGTAGCGGAGCTTTCTTT.

This chain links TRBV6-5 with TRBJ2-2, with 9 bases aligning to TRBD1. This CDR3 has 15 amino acids. Germline CDR1 and CDR2: MNHEY and SVGAGI. The ends lost 0 bases at V and 7 bases at J; junction bases unmatched: 3. The CDR3 here is CASSYSTGGHGELFF. CDR3 in DNA: TGTGCCAGCAGTTACTCTACAGGGGGCCACGGGGAGCTGTTTTTT.

V gene TRBV18 combines with J gene TRBJ2-3; D possibly uses TRBD1 or TRBD2 (6 bases each). V lost 4 bases to trimming and J lost 5 bases, with 16 bases between them. Germline assignment: CDR1 KGHSH and CDR2 LQKENI. This CDR3 comprises 15 residues. CDR3 region: CASSRTHREEDTQYF. As DNA, the CDR3 is TGTGCCAGCTCACGTACGCACAGGGAGGAAGATACGCAGTATTTT. The whole variable domain, remainder taken from reference TRBV18 and TRBJ2-3, is NAGVMQNPRHLVRRRGQEARLRCSPMKGHSHVYWYRQLPEEGLKFMVYLQKENIIDESGMPKERFSAEFPKEGPSILRIQQVVRGDSAAYFCASSRTHREEDTQYFGPGTRLTVL.

This clone was detected once. The rearrangement joins TRBV5-1 to TRBJ1-2; 7 positions agree with TRBD1. After removal of 0 bases from V and 6 bases from J, the junction contained 8 bases not matched to a gene. The CDR3 covers 15 residues. Germline values: CDR1 SGHRS, CDR2 YFSETQ. The CDR3 here is CASSLGVRTGDGYTF. The DNA for the CDR3 is TGCGCCAGCAGCTTGGGGGTTCGGACAGGCGATGGCTACACCTTC.

J is TRBJ1-3 and V is TRBV28, with D unresolved. The germline gives CDR1 MDHEN, CDR2 SYDVKM. Trimming took off 7 bases at V and 3 bases at J, with 16 bases between the two ends. The CDR3 runs 15 residues. This CDR3 reads CASTHGGFLGNTIYF. The CDR3 DNA is TGTGCCAGCACCCATGGCGGGTTCCTTGGAAACACCATATATTTT.

This clone was observed once. The V call is TRBV19, the J call TRBJ1-1; D uncertain. CDR3 size: 13 residues. Germline CDR1 LNHDA, CDR2 SQIVND (reference sequence). V was clipped by 5 bases and J by 2 bases, with 9 bases between them. CDR3 sequence: CASSLRANTEAFF. CDR3 DNA: TGTGCCAGTAGTTTGAGGGCTAACACTGAAGCTTTCTTT.

Points on this clone: Relative to the germline gene, one junction end is altered; a read error may explain this. J is TRBJ2-7 and V is TRBV5-1; 10 nucleotides line up with TRBD2. CDR3 length: 14 residues. The germline gives CDR1 SGHRS, CDR2 YFSETQ. The CDR3 region has the DNA TGCGCCAGCAGCTTGGGCCACCTAGCGGGAGTAAGTAACTTC. This encodes CASSLGHLAGVSNF.

Only one count was recorded for this clone. This chain joins TRBV4-1 and TRBJ1-5; D not certain. The CDR3 consists of 15 residues. CDR1 and CDR2 from the germline V gene are MGHRA and YSYEKL. V was clipped by 3 bases and J by 5 bases, with 14 bases between them. CDR3 protein: CASSQLQVDDQPQHF. CDR3 coding DNA: TGCGCCAGCAGCCAGCTGCAGGTCGACGATCAGCCCCAGCATTTT.

V and J are TRBV5-1 and TRBJ2-1; 9 bases are shared with TRBD2. The CDR3 consists of 15 residues. Germline CDR1 SGHRS, CDR2 YFSETQ. After removal of 0 bases from V and 8 bases from J, the junction contained 6 bases not matched to a gene. For the CDR3, the DNA is TGCGCCAGCAGCTTGGGTAGCGGGAGTGGTGATGAGCAGTTCTTC. It encodes CASSLGSGSGDEQFF.

The chain recombines TRBV15 with TRBJ2-2; D not certain. In germline, CDR1 is LNHNV, CDR2 YYDKDF (reference sequence). The V end was cut by 1 base, the J end by 1 base, with 13 bases between. This CDR3 contains 17 residues. The CDR3 nucleotides read TGTGCCACCAGCAGAGCTGGGGTTCTAGGGAACACCGGGGAGCTGTTTTTT. Encoded protein: CATSRAGVLGNTGELFF.

J is TRBJ2-5 and V is TRBV5-3; possibly TRBD2 for D (6 bases). TRBV5-3 carries the ORF label, with uncertain function. The CDR3 sequence is 17 residues long. Trimming removed 1 base from V and 9 bases from J, with 25 bases in between. CDR3 sequence: CARSLILVQRSRGAQYF. CDR3 sequence (DNA): TGTGCCAGAAGCTTGATTCTTGTCCAGCGGTCCCGCGGGGCCCAGTACTTC.

The chain links TRBV19 to TRBJ1-1; 7 nucleotides align to TRBD1. The CDR3 extends over 13 amino acids. Germline CDR1 reads LNHDA; CDR2 reads SQIVND (reference sequence). V dropped 3 bases and J dropped 3; count of bases not matched to a gene: 1. The CDR3 reads CASSIDRDTEAFF. As DNA, the CDR3 is TGTGCCAGTAGTATTGACAGGGACACTGAAGCTTTCTTT.

V is TRBV5-1 and J is TRBJ2-7, with 7 bases that match TRBD1. Per germline, CDR1 SGHRS and CDR2 YFSETQ. Trimming took 2 bases from V and 2 from J; bases not matched to a gene: 4. The CDR3 is made up of 14 amino acids. DNA for the CDR3: TGCGCCAGCAGCTTCCGGGACAGCCCCTACGAGCAGTACTTC. Protein product: CASSFRDSPYEQYF.

This chain links TRBV7-2 with TRBJ2-7; no clear D. This CDR3 has 13 amino acids. The germline V gene has CDR1 SGHTA and CDR2 FQGNSA. V lost 2 bases and J 2 bases, leaving 7 bases between the germline ends. CDR3 nucleotides: TGTGCCAGCAGCTTAACCGGTCCCTACGAGCAGTACTTC. Encoded protein: CASSLTGPYEQYF.

V and J are TRBV30 and TRBJ1-3; D gene unclear. V was clipped by 0 bases and J by 2 bases, with 8 bases between them. The CDR3 runs to 14 residues. Germline loops: CDR1 GTSNPN, CDR2 SVGIG (reference sequence). CDR3 in DNA: TGTGCCTGGAGTGTAAGGTCGGCTGGAAACACCATATATTTT. Amino acids: CAWSVRSAGNTIYF.

DNA of the CDR3: TGTGCCAGCAGCTTAGGACTAGCGGGTAACTCCTACAATGAGCAGTTCTTC. It yields the protein CASSLGLAGNSYNEQFF. The chain joins TRBV11-3 to TRBJ2-1, with 10 positions matching TRBD2. The CDR3 spans 17 residues. The V gene's germline CDR1 is SGHNT and CDR2 YENEEA. V gave up 1 base and J gave up 0 bases; unmatched junction bases: 3.